These 18 T cell receptor beta chains were sequenced from one sample in a study of T cell responses to AZD1222 COVID-19 vaccine. Libraries were prepared by immunoSEQ multiplex PCR; TCRdb keeps only in-frame clonotypes and omits some of them. The sample has tens of thousands of clones; 90% are singletons. The specimen comprised peripheral blood, sampled on day 0 of AZD1222 vaccination. The receptors shown here come from an adult in good health.

CDR3 in DNA: TGTGCCAGCAGCCGCCCGGGACTAGCGGGAGCCGGGGAGCTGTTTTTT. This encodes CASSRPGLAGAGELFF. The chain links TRBV7-2 to TRBJ2-2; 14 bases map to TRBD2. The CDR3 contains 16 residues. Germline V gene sequence: CDR1 SGHTA, CDR2 FQGNSA. The V and J ends lost 5 bases and 6 bases, in that order; junction bases with no gene match: 5.

This clone was picked up a small number of times. This rearrangement joins TRBV18 to TRBJ1-5; tentative D call: TRBD1 (5 bases). The CDR3 sequence is 13 residues long. V lost 3 bases and J 7 bases, leaving 10 bases between the germline ends. The germline V gene has CDR1 KGHSH and CDR2 LQKENI. CDR3 sequence reads: CASSPAGEQPQHF. CDR3 sequence (DNA): TGTGCCAGCTCACCGGCGGGGGAGCAGCCCCAGCATTTT.

The chain recombines TRBV6-4 with TRBJ2-1, with no clear D. This CDR3 region has 11 residues. Germline CDR1 reads MRHNA; CDR2 reads SNTAGT. Trimming pared 5 bases from V and 10 bases from J, leaving 9 bases between. The DNA for the CDR3 is TGTGCCAGCAGTTTTTCCGGGGAGCAGTTCTTC. As protein: CASSFSGEQFF.

The chain recombines TRBV2 with TRBJ1-5; TRBD1 matches at 8 bases. This CDR3 has 13 residues. The germline CDR1 and CDR2 sequences are SNHLY and FYNNEI. The V gene end was trimmed by 6 bases and the J gene end by 2 bases; junction bases not matched to a gene: 0. In nucleotides, the CDR3 is TGTGCCAGCAGGGGACAGGGCAATCAGCCCCAGCATTTT. Translating gives CASRGQGNQPQHF. The variable domain in full, with the rest retrieved from reference TRBV2 and TRBJ1-5, is EPEVTQTPSHQVTQMGQEVILRCVPISNHLYFYWYRQILGQKVEFLVSFYNNEISEKSEIFDDQFSVERPDGSNFTLKIRSTKLEDSAMYFCASRGQGNQPQHFGDGTRLSIL.

This clone was detected only a few times. The V call is TRBV4-2, the J call TRBJ1-1, with D possibly TRBD1 on 5 matching bases. Germline assignment: CDR1 LGHNA and CDR2 YNFKEQ. The CDR3 is made up of 15 amino acids. V lost 10 bases, J lost 1 base, and 19 bases lay in between. CDR3 loop: CATIQGGLGNTEAFF. DNA of the CDR3: TGTGCCACCATTCAGGGCGGGTTGGGGAACACTGAAGCTTTCTTT.

The chain couples TRBV11-2 to TRBJ2-2; 9 bases line up with TRBD2. CDR1 and CDR2 (germline): SGHAT, FQNNGV. The length of the CDR3 is 18 residues. The J segment lost 4 bases and the V segment lost 3 bases, leaving 12 bases of the junction unmatched. The CDR3 DNA reads as TGTGCCAGCAGCTTCCTGGCGGGGGGGCCGGGGAGCACCGGGGAGCTGTTTTTT. It codes for CASSFLAGGPGSTGELFF.

J is TRBJ1-5 and V is TRBV6-6, with D perhaps matching TRBD1 (5 bases). Germline V gene sequence: CDR1 MNHNY, CDR2 SVGAGI (reference sequence). The CDR3 runs 14 residues. V was cut by 6 bases and J by 4 bases, with 13 bases left in between. CDR3 residues: CASSWDGLNQPQHF. CDR3 DNA: TGTGCCAGCAGCTGGGACGGTTTAAATCAGCCCCAGCATTTT.

The V and J genes are TRBV5-1 and TRBJ2-7; a possible D gene is TRBD1 (6 bases). Germline V lookup: CDR1 SGHRS, CDR2 YFSETQ. The CDR3 is 17 amino acids. V was shortened by 0 bases and J by 2 bases, with 18 bases between the two germline ends. CDR3 DNA: TGCGCCAGCAGCTTGGATGGACAGTCAAGTTACGCCTACGAGCAGTACTTC. This gives the protein CASSLDGQSSYAYEQYF.

The V call is TRBV13, the J call TRBJ1-2; 7 bases align to TRBD1. Germline V gene lookup returns CDR1 PRHDT and CDR2 FYEKMQ (reference sequence). The V gene end was trimmed by 5 bases and the J gene end by 6 bases; junction bases not matched to a gene: 15. The CDR3 has 16 residues. The CDR3 DNA sequence: TGTGCCAGCAGCGAAGACGGTACAGGGGTGCTGGATGGCTACACCTTC. This translates into CASSEDGTGVLDGYTF.

This CDR3 reads CASSEETGGANTIYF. Written as DNA, the CDR3 is TGTGCCAGCAGTGAGGAGACAGGGGGCGCAAACACCATATATTTT. The genes are TRBV6-1 and TRBJ1-3; 10 bases line up with TRBD1. The germline CDR1 and CDR2 sequences are MNHNS and SASEGT. J was trimmed by 6 bases and V by 3 bases; bases with no gene match: 5. The CDR3 is 15 amino acids.

The CDR3 loop is CATRSLAGGGNEQFF. The CDR3 region has the DNA TGTGCCACCAGGTCACTAGCGGGAGGCGGCAATGAGCAGTTCTTC. The chain joins TRBV15 to TRBJ2-1, with 12 positions matching TRBD2. Germline values: CDR1 LNHNV, CDR2 YYDKDF (reference sequence). CDR3 length: 15 residues. The V segment lost 6 bases and the J segment 6 bases; nucleotides outside the gene matches: 6.

This chain uses TRBV28 with TRBJ2-6, with D unresolved. The CDR3 covers 15 residues. Trimming stripped 8 bases from V and 0 bases from J, with 11 bases between. Germline V gene lookup returns CDR1 MDHEN and CDR2 SYDVKM. The CDR3 coding sequence is TGTGCCAGCTTGTCCCCAGTCTCTGGGGCCAACGTCCTGACTTTC. Translating it yields CASLSPVSGANVLTF.

The rearrangement joins TRBV5-1 to TRBJ1-4; D gene ambiguous. Germline V CDR1 and CDR2: SGHRS, YFSETQ. The ends were cut back, 5 bases at V and 0 bases at J, with 11 bases in the middle. This CDR3 contains 15 residues. CDR3 in DNA: TGCGCCAGCAGACCCCCGGAATCAACTAATGAAAAACTGTTTTTT. Protein: CASRPPESTNEKLFF.

The rearrangement joins TRBV7-9 to TRBJ2-5; D is unclear. Trimming took 4 bases from V and 1 from J, leaving 13 bases between them. In germline, CDR1 is SEHNR, CDR2 FQNEAQ (reference sequence). This CDR3 contains 15 residues. The CDR3 bases are TGTGCCAGCAGCTCCTGGGCGAAGAGCCAAGAGACCCAGTACTTC. As protein: CASSSWAKSQETQYF.

The rearrangement joins TRBV6-1 to TRBJ1-5, with TRBD1 identical over 7 bases. Germline V gene lookup returns CDR1 MNHNS and CDR2 SASEGT. The ends lost 0 bases at V and 5 bases at J; junction bases unmatched: 4. The CDR3 runs 15 residues. The chain's CDR3 is CASSEAGTVYQPQHF. The CDR3 DNA is TGTGCCAGCAGTGAAGCGGGGACAGTTTATCAGCCCCAGCATTTT.

The chain joins TRBV7-9 to TRBJ2-7, with D uncertain. Germline lookup yields CDR1 SEHNR and CDR2 FQNEAQ (reference sequence). CDR3 length: 16 amino acids. The V end lost 5 bases, the J end lost 2 bases, and 19 bases lay between the germline ends. The CDR3 loop is CASSPPGGPRTYEQYF. CDR3 coding DNA: TGTGCCAGCAGCCCCCCCGGCGGACCCCGAACCTACGAGCAGTACTTC.

This chain uses TRBV28 with TRBJ2-1, with 7 bases lining up with TRBD2. Germline CDR1 is MDHEN and CDR2 is SYDVKM. With V trimmed by 7 bases and J by 4 bases, 13 bases remained unmatched. The length of the CDR3 is 16 residues. Here the CDR3 reads CASIAEGGIPYNEQFF. CDR3 in DNA: TGTGCCAGCATTGCAGAGGGAGGGATCCCGTACAATGAGCAGTTCTTC.

The J gene is TRBJ1-2, the V gene TRBV18, with D possibly being TRBD1 (5 bases). CDR3 length: 16 amino acids. Germline V CDR1 and CDR2: KGHSH, LQKENI. Trimming stripped 3 bases from V and 4 bases from J, with 18 bases between. The CDR3 DNA sequence: TGTGCCAGCTCACCTCCGAATCGGGACGCATCCTATGGCTACACCTTC. It is translated as CASSPPNRDASYGYTF. The whole variable domain, filled in from reference TRBV18 and TRBJ1-2, reads NAGVMQNPRHLVRRRGQEARLRCSPMKGHSHVYWYRQLPEEGLKFMVYLQKENIIDESGMPKERFSAEFPKEGPSILRIQQVVRGDSAAYFCASSPPNRDASYGYTFGSGTRLTVV.